This T cell receptor beta chain is from a study of blood T cells in healthy people across ages. A second PCR, run for roughly 7 to 11 cycles, used a sample-barcoded 5' primer plus a J-beta primer mix. In TCRdb, the 5' RACE reads were re-called with MiXCR into one record per CDR3 protein. The table shows 1.5 million to 2 million distinct CDR3 sequences, with around half occurring only once. Per the germline V gene, CDR1 is SGHKS and CDR2 is YYEKEE (reference sequence). The ends lost 2 bases at V and 3 bases at J; junction bases unmatched: 7. CDR3 size: 16 residues. This TCR derives from a woman aged 35 to 49 in good health. Specimen: blood. V and J are TRBV5-5 and TRBJ1-5; 8 bases fit TRBD1. The CDR3 here is CASSFLTGAFNQPQHF. The CDR3 DNA follows: TGTGCCAGCAGCTTTTTGACAGGGGCGTTCAATCAGCCCCAGCATTTT.